This T cell receptor (beta chain) stems from a study of cytomegalovirus exposure and HLA in healthy donors. Primers for the PCR totalled 60 Vbeta and 13 Jbeta. Clones were read by immunoSEQ multiplex PCR, and TCRdb kept only the in-frame ones, dropping some. Of roughly 70,000 clones in the sample, 80% to 90% are singletons; the top ten hold 9% to 14%. Healthy bone marrow donors formed the donor group. The receptor comes from a woman under 40 in good health and CMV-seropositive. Sequencing was carried out using PBMCs.

The CDR3 sequence: CASSVDSGRAFGELFF. As DNA, the CDR3 is TGTGCCAGCAGCGTAGATAGCGGGAGGGCCTTCGGGGAGCTGTTTTTT. V usage is TRBV9 and J usage is TRBJ2-2; 11 bases are a match to TRBD2. The germline gives CDR1 SGDLS, CDR2 YYNGEE. V lost 0 bases to trimming and J lost 7 bases; unmatched junction nucleotides: 5. This CDR3 is built from 16 residues. The whole variable domain, filled in from reference TRBV9 and TRBJ2-2, reads DSGVTQTPKHLITATGQRVTLRCSPRSGDLSVYWYQQSLDQGLQFLIQYYNGEERAKGNILERFSAQQFPDLHSELNLSSLELGDSALYFCASSVDSGRAFGELFFGEGSRLTVL.